This T cell receptor (beta chain) was sequenced in a study of cytomegalovirus exposure and HLA in healthy donors. Participants comprised healthy donors of bone marrow. Trimming shortened V by 3 bases and J by 3 bases, and 8 bases separated the two germline ends. This CDR3 has 13 residues. Per germline, CDR1 MNHEY and CDR2 SMNVEV (reference sequence). Study results and caveats: In a later analysis, productive TCRs from donors in an Asian-associated ancestry cluster reportedly carried fewer N-insertions than the cohort mean. Analyses of presence and absence presupposed an approximately uniform sequencing depth across donors. In an earlier analysis, most TCR beta V segments were productive about 87% or about 30% of the time.

On this clone itself: The antigen remains unidentified.

PCR employed 60 Vbeta and 13 Jbeta primers. Produced via immunoSEQ multiplex PCR; TCRdb's table is partial and in-frame only. Of approximately 220,000 clones listed, 80% to 90% are singletons. The V and J genes are TRBV27 and TRBJ2-5; D gene ambiguous. The receptor was derived from a man aged 25-45 years in good health and CMV-seronegative. Sequenced sample: PBMCs. The CDR3 sequence: CASSFGRKETQYF. The CDR3 nucleotides are TGTGCCAGCAGTTTTGGCAGAAAAGAGACCCAGTACTTC.